Below are 7 T cell receptor beta chains sequenced from a single sample in a study of blood T cell repertoires in COVID-19. Assay used: immunoSEQ multiplex PCR; TCRdb lists only in-frame clones, some missing. Of around 150,000 clones detected, more than 60% appear once; the ten largest clones hold roughly 2.8%. Sequencing was carried out using peripheral blood. The receptor set was obtained from a man aged 65 to 85 with acute or convalescent COVID-19.

V gene TRBV5-4 combines with J gene TRBJ2-7; the match to TRBD2 covers 9 bases. Per the germline V gene, CDR1 is SGHNT and CDR2 is YYREEE (reference sequence). The CDR3 runs 18 residues. With 0 bases clipped from V and 3 bases from J, the junction kept 13 bases outside the gene matches. Here the CDR3 DNA reads TGTGCCAGCAGCTTGGATCCTGCGGGGGGGCGAGTAAGCTACGAGCAGTACTTC. It encodes CASSLDPAGGRVSYEQYF.

The chain is built from TRBV29-1 and TRBJ1-2; D is uncertain. The CDR3 consists of 10 residues. In germline, CDR1 is SQVTM, CDR2 ANQGSEA. Trimming stripped 5 bases from V and 3 bases from J, with 4 bases between. The CDR3, as DNA: TGCAGCGTTACTTACTATGGCTACACCTTC. It yields the protein CSVTYYGYTF.

This chain connects TRBV5-4 to TRBJ2-7; 7 bases match TRBD2. CDR3 length equals 16 residues. V gave up 0 bases and J gave up 2 bases; unmatched junction bases: 8. CDR1 and CDR2 (germline): SGHNT, YYREEE (reference sequence). CDR3: CASSLDPGRAAYEQYF. CDR3 in DNA: TGTGCCAGCAGCTTGGACCCGGGGAGGGCCGCCTACGAGCAGTACTTC.

This chain uses TRBV28 with TRBJ2-3; tentatively, D is TRBD2 (5 bases). The CDR3 consists of 15 residues. Germline V lookup: CDR1 MDHEN, CDR2 SYDVKM. Deletions cut 4 bases from V and 2 bases from J, with 13 bases between. The CDR3 sequence is CASSSGDGNTDTQYF. The CDR3 region has the DNA TGTGCCAGCAGTTCCGGGGATGGGAACACAGATACGCAGTATTTT.

This clone was seen only a few times. The J gene is TRBJ1-6, the V gene TRBV5-1; D may be TRBD1 (6 bases). The CDR3 runs to 14 residues. CDR1 and CDR2 (germline): SGHRS, YFSETQ. The V gene lost 5 bases and the J gene lost 10 bases, with 16 bases spanning the gap. Here the CDR3 DNA reads TGCGCCAGCAGACTGGACAGCGGGGGATCACCCCTCCACTTT. Translation gives CASRLDSGGSPLHF.

The genes are TRBV11-1 and TRBJ2-3; 8 bases agree with TRBD2. Germline trimming cut 3 bases from V and 1 base from J; bases unmatched to any gene: 3. The CDR3 runs to 15 residues. Germline V lookup: CDR1 SGHAT, CDR2 FQDESV (reference sequence). CDR3 coding DNA: TGTGCCAGCAGCTTGGGTAGCGGGGGCACAGATACGCAGTATTTT. Its translation is CASSLGSGGTDTQYF.

The chain employs TRBV7-6 and TRBJ2-2, with D perhaps matching TRBD2 (6 bases). Germline CDR1 and CDR2: SGHVS and FNYEAQ. V lost 3 bases to trimming and J lost 8 bases, with 16 bases between them. There are 15 residues in the CDR3. This CDR3 reads CASSFPGTGRGELFF. Written as DNA, the CDR3 is TGTGCCAGCAGCTTCCCCGGGACGGGGAGGGGGGAGCTGTTTTTT. Together with reference TRBV7-6 and TRBJ2-2, the CDR3 gives the full variable domain: GAGVSQSPRYKVTKRGQDVALRCDPISGHVSLYWYRQALGQGPEFLTYFNYEAQQDKSGLPNDRFSAERPEGSISTLTIQRTEQRDSAMYRCASSFPGTGRGELFFGEGSRLTVL.